The sequence of this TCR beta chain was determined in a study of blood T cell repertoires in COVID-19. A single count supports this clone. Relative to the germline gene, one junction end is altered; a read error may explain this. CDR3 length: 18 amino acids. From germline, CDR1 is LNHDA and CDR2 SQIVND (reference sequence). The protocol was immunoSEQ multiplex PCR, while the TCRdb copy is restricted to in-frame clones and leaves out a portion. Of approximately 170,000 clones detected, over 80% appear once; the ten largest clones hold more than 7.5%. The chain links TRBV19 to TRBJ2-2; 7 nucleotides align to TRBD1. Sequenced input: peripheral blood. The sequence was collected from a woman in her 70s with COVID-19, enrolled during active disease. Written as DNA, the CDR3 is TGTGCCAGTACTATATCGTTTGTGGGACAGCCGAACACCGGGGAGCTGTTTTTT. Its translation is CASTISFVGQPNTGELFF. Drawing the rest from reference TRBV19 and TRBJ2-2, the complete variable domain is DGGITQSPKYLFRKEGQNVTLSCEQNLNHDAMYWYRQDPGQGLRLIYYSQIVNDFQKGDIAEGYSVSREKKESFPLTVTSAQKNPTAFYLCASTISFVGQPNTGELFFGEGSRLTVL.